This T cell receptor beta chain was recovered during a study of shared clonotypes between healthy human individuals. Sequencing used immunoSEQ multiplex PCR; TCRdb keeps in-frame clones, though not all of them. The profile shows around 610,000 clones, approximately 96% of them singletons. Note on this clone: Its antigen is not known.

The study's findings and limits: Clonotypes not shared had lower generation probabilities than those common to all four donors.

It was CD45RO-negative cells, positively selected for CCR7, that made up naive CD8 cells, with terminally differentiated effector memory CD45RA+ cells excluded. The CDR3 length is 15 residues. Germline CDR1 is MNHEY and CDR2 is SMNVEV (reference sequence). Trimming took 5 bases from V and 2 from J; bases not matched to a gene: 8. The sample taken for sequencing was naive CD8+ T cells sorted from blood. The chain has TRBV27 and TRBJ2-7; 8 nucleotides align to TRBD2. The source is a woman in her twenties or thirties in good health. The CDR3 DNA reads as TGTGCCAGCAGTCCCTTGGGTAGCGGGACCTACGAGCAGTACTTC. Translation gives CASSPLGSGTYEQYF.